These 2 T cell receptor beta chains were all obtained from the same sample, sequenced in a study of human T cells and chemical hapten exposure. Stated time point: pre-sensitization, week 0. Treatment meaning: therapeutic diphenylcyclopropenone sensitization with weekly scalp DPC. TCRdb re-called the RACE reads through MiXCR, storing one row per CDR3 protein. The sample carries 280,000 or so distinct CDR3 sequences, almost 8% recorded once. Sequences were derived from whole blood, sampled in connection with sensitization to the hapten diphenylcyclopropenone (DPC). The receptor source for this set is a man younger than 35 with alopecia areata. Some clones in this sample may be carry-over from other donors' samples.

The gene calls are TRBV5-1 and TRBJ1-4; 8 bases match TRBD1. With V trimmed by 4 bases and J by 9 bases, 8 bases remained unmatched. CDR1 is SGHRS, CDR2 YFSETQ, per germline. The CDR3 has 14 amino acids. CDR3 loop: CASSPRTGPQKLFF. The CDR3 nucleotides read TGCGCCAGCAGCCCGAGGACAGGGCCTCAAAAACTGTTTTTT.

The sample holds many counts of this clonotype. The CDR3 is CASSYRGQINNSPLHF. In DNA, the CDR3 is TGTGCCAGCAGTTACCGAGGGCAGATTAATAATTCACCCCTCCACTTT. This chain uses TRBV6-5 with TRBJ1-6; D unresolved. There are 16 residues in the CDR3. The germline CDR1 and CDR2 sequences are MNHEY and SVGAGI. V lost 2 bases and J 5 bases, leaving 13 bases between the germline ends.